This TCR beta chain was recorded in a study of post-analysis software for immune sequencing data (dated by TCRdb to between 2014 and 2016). About the study as a whole: Relapsing-remitting, secondary progressive and progressive-relapsing multiple sclerosis were recorded as disease courses, and subtype annotation was lacking for some patients. Patient repertoires were compared against about a dozen previously published healthy control repertoires from donors aged 6 to 25 years. A subset of samples was prepared in parallel using single-end sample barcoding, then pooled and co-amplified after Illumina adapter ligation.

The germline V gene specifies SGHAT as CDR1 and FQNNGV as CDR2. The CDR3 holds 12 amino acids from the cysteine to the phenylalanine. Only CDR3 DNA remains: 36 bases, in frame from the first base. V drops 6 bases and J drops 8 bases, leaving 8 bases in between. Libraries came from PCR. The run used an Illumina HiSeq 2500. To reduce PCR and sequencing biases, unique molecular identifiers were incorporated into the TCR beta cDNA libraries. Every 1 to 10 million input T cells yielded around 500,000 cDNA molecules, meaning each molecule approximated one T cell. Patient libraries were prepared and sequenced with the same protocol used for the earlier healthy control dataset. Samples belonging to the same batch were prepared together, multiplexed and sequenced on a shared HiSeq lane. The original methods were these. Raw barcoded reads were processed with MIGEC, discarding single-read molecular identifier groups before consensus assembly and CDR3 extraction. VDJtools was used for post-analysis of the clonotype tables, and diversity was normalized by down-sampling every dataset to the size of the smallest sample. To correct batch-related cross-sample contamination, repertoire overlap clustering matched CDR3 amino acid sequences but not nucleotide sequences. Starting from the raw public reads, TCRdb applied fastp trimming at Q25, assembled clones with MiXCR and retained in-frame beta chains. CDR3 protein sequences are deduplicated, and each keeps its most common genes and DNA. The V and J calls shown here were made by TCRdb, not taken from the authors' results. This sample holds about half a million distinct CDR3 sequences; around a third were observed only once. The ten top clones hold around 6% of the sample.

This clonotype was detected ten times or more. Its antigen remains undetermined. No base qualities exist here, and no much larger clone lies one base off it. TCR beta repertoires were profiled from peripheral blood of about a dozen young patients with multiple sclerosis to demonstrate the VDJtools post-analysis software. Multiple sclerosis patients were children and adolescents aged about 6 to 16 years. The investigation overall reported the following: A handful of TRBV segments, including TRBV5-6, TRBV5-1 and TRBV20-1, were significantly more frequent in patients than controls. Compared with controls, multiple sclerosis patients had significantly lower normalized Chao1 diversity, a finding suggesting substantial peripheral T-cell clonal expansion. Direct clustering with F measure revealed strong co-clustering of samples prepared in the same batch, which led to a batch-effect correction. The multiple sclerosis patient group was slightly younger than the control group.

The sequencing input was blood. The receptor chain draws on TRBV11-2 and TRBJ1-6; the D gene is not confidently resolved. The receptor comes from a girl aged 2 to 17 with multiple sclerosis. The nucleotide sequence reads TGTGCCAGCAGTTTCGGGGATTCACCCCTCCACTTT. This yields the protein CASSFGDSPLHF.